These T cell receptor beta chains were read from a single sample in a study of blood T cell repertoires in COVID-19. Libraries were prepared by immunoSEQ multiplex PCR; TCRdb keeps only in-frame clonotypes and omits some of them. Of more than 75,000 clones detected, roughly nine tenths appear once; the ten largest clones hold roughly 2.5%. The sequencing sample was made of peripheral blood. These receptors all stem from a man aged 50 to 59 with COVID-19, enrolled during active disease. The CDR3 runs from the conserved cysteine through the conserved F or W. Not all rows give a size; the values are once, few, many and, for expanded clones, a class.

abundance: NA
v_gene: TRBV5-1
CDR3aa: CASSLGSGGLNEQFF

abundance: NA
v_gene: TRBV30
CDR3aa: CAWSVGQGNQPQHF

abundance: once
v_gene: TRBV5-1
CDR3aa: CASSLGGVSYNEQFF

abundance: NA
v_gene: TRBV5-1
CDR3aa: CASSPSALAPGETQYF

abundance: few
v_gene: TRBV9
CDR3aa: CASSGGMSNQPQHF

abundance: NA
v_gene: TRBV19
CDR3aa: CASSMSGGQFLAKNIQYF

abundance: NA
v_gene: TRBV6-5
CDR3aa: CASSASWAPSEAFF

abundance: NA
v_gene: TRBV11-3
CDR3aa: CASSLGVRVHTDTQYF

abundance: NA
v_gene: TRBV19
CDR3aa: CASSPSTRGEYGYTF

abundance: NA
v_gene: TRBV29-1
CDR3aa: CSADTNTEAFF

abundance: NA
v_gene: TRBV7-9
CDR3aa: CASSKLEINTIYF

abundance: NA
v_gene: TRBV20-1
CDR3aa: CSADLTYEQYF

abundance: NA
v_gene: TRBV18
CDR3aa: CASSPTGWPNQPQHF

abundance: NA
v_gene: TRBV30
CDR3aa: CASVPWGDGYTF

abundance: NA
v_gene: TRBV28
CDR3aa: CASSLGQGTDTQYF

abundance: NA
v_gene: TRBV3-1/TRBV3-2
CDR3aa: CASSQDQPLLAGGNNEQFF

abundance: few
v_gene: TRBV7-3
CDR3aa: CASSFGQGFSGANVLTF

abundance: NA
v_gene: TRBV24-1
CDR3aa: CATSELQGAGEKLFF

abundance: NA
v_gene: TRBV11-2
CDR3aa: CASSSGTGWTDTQYF

abundance: NA
v_gene: TRBV4-1
CDR3aa: CASSQNPGTAYEQYF

abundance: NA
v_gene: TRBV9
CDR3aa: CASSVTSGGAGSYNEQFF

abundance: NA
v_gene: TRBV3-1/TRBV3-2
CDR3aa: CASSPTGGGTDTQYF

abundance: NA
v_gene: TRBV5-5
CDR3aa: CASSLALWPGREYEQYF

abundance: NA
v_gene: TRBV7-8
CDR3aa: CASSLRQGYNSPLHF

abundance: NA
v_gene: TRBV5-1
CDR3aa: CASSSGDGTGGNEQFF

abundance: NA
v_gene: TRBV30
CDR3aa: CAWSVLALGELFF

abundance: NA
v_gene: TRBV2
CDR3aa: CASSPRQGAGGELFF

abundance: NA
v_gene: TRBV6-1
CDR3aa: CASSDPGDGYTF

abundance: NA
v_gene: TRBV5-1
CDR3aa: CASSWDRLGSPLHF

abundance: NA
v_gene: TRBV18
CDR3aa: CASSPPGRGSGYTF

abundance: NA
v_gene: TRBV29-1
CDR3aa: CSVDYGQETQYF

abundance: NA
v_gene: TRBV12-5
CDR3aa: CASAPLSAGETQYF

abundance: NA
v_gene: TRBV4-1
CDR3aa: CASSLRLAGAYNEQFF

abundance: NA
v_gene: TRBV6-5
CDR3aa: CASSPANTQYF

abundance: NA
v_gene: TRBV4-2
CDR3aa: CASSQASGNQETQYF

abundance: once
v_gene: TRBV3-1/TRBV3-2
CDR3aa: CASSPKTGSGEQYF

abundance: few
v_gene: TRBV15
CDR3aa: CATSRGFRDPREEQYF

abundance: NA
v_gene: TRBV27
CDR3aa: CASSLTSGTYNEQFF

abundance: NA
v_gene: TRBV2
CDR3aa: CASRLTGEGNSPLHF

abundance: NA
v_gene: TRBV10-3
CDR3aa: CAISAGQQETQYF

abundance: NA
v_gene: TRBV30
CDR3aa: CAQWAGGSTEAFF

abundance: NA
v_gene: TRBV9
CDR3aa: CASSKTSGRPVRGEQFF

abundance: NA
v_gene: TRBV7-2
CDR3aa: CASSFNRGRETQYF

abundance: NA
v_gene: TRBV6-6
CDR3aa: CASSLRWTGGGNTEAFF

abundance: NA
v_gene: TRBV27
CDR3aa: CASSGLAGSTYEQYF

abundance: NA
v_gene: TRBV27
CDR3aa: CASSLYFSEPPLLNTEAFF

abundance: NA
v_gene: TRBV6-1
CDR3aa: CASRQGGSGNTIYF

abundance: NA
v_gene: TRBV2
CDR3aa: CASSSQGYSNQPQHF

abundance: NA
v_gene: TRBV6-5
CDR3aa: CASSYSSEAFF

abundance: NA
v_gene: TRBV11-2
CDR3aa: CASSLAMNTEAFF

abundance: NA
v_gene: TRBV2
CDR3aa: CASSVSGIDEKLFF

abundance: NA
v_gene: TRBV19
CDR3aa: CASSKAAGKEGQPQHF

abundance: NA
v_gene: TRBV6-5
CDR3aa: CASSYGLPTGELFF

abundance: once
v_gene: TRBV10-1
CDR3aa: CARPLIPGQGYGYTF